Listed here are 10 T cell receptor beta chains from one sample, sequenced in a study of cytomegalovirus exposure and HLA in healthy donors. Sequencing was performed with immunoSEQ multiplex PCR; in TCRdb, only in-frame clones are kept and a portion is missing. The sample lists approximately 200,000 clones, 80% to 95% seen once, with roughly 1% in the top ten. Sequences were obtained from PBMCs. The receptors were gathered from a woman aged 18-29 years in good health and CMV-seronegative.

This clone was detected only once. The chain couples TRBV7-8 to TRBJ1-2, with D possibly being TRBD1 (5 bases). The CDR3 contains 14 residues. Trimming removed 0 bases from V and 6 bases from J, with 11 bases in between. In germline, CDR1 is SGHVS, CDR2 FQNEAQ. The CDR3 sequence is CASSLAFQGDGYTF. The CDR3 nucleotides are TGTGCCAGCAGCTTAGCTTTCCAGGGCGATGGCTACACCTTC.

Here the CDR3 reads CASSPGEGGQPQHF. The CDR3 nucleotides read TGTGCCAGCTCACCAGGGGAAGGGGGTCAGCCCCAGCATTTT. The rearrangement links TRBV18 to TRBJ1-5, with D tentatively TRBD1 (6 bases). Germline CDR1 KGHSH, CDR2 LQKENI. V lost 2 bases and J 6 bases, leaving 11 bases between the germline ends. The CDR3 is made up of 14 amino acids.

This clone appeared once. The CDR3 bases are TGTGCCAGCAGTCGAGCTAGCGGACTCTACGAGCAGTACTTC. It encodes CASSRASGLYEQYF. The rearrangement links TRBV28 to TRBJ2-7; the match to TRBD2 covers 7 bases. CDR1 is MDHEN and CDR2 is SYDVKM in the germline V gene. Losses at the gene ends were 5 bases for V and 3 bases for J; bases not matched to a gene: 7. This CDR3 has 14 amino acids. Combining the CDR3 with reference TRBV28 and TRBJ2-7 gives the whole variable domain DVKVTQSSRYLVKRTGEKVFLECVQDMDHENMFWYRQDPGLGLRLIYFSYDVKMKEKGDIPEGYSVSREKKERFSLILESASTNQTSMYLCASSRASGLYEQYFGPGTRLTVT.

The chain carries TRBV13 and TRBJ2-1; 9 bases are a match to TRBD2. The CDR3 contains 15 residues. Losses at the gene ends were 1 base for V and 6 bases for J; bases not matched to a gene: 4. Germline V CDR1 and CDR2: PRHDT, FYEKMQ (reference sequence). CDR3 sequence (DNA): TGTGCCAGCAGCTTAGTAGCGGGAGAAGCCAATGAGCAGTTCTTC. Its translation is CASSLVAGEANEQFF.

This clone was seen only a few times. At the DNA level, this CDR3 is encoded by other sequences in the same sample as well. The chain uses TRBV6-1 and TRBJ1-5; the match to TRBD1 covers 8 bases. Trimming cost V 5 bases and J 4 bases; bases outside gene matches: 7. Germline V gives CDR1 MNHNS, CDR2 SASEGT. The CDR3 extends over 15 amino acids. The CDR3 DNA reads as TGTGCCAGCAGTCCCGGAACAGGGGGGAATCAGCCCCAGCATTTT. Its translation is CASSPGTGGNQPQHF.

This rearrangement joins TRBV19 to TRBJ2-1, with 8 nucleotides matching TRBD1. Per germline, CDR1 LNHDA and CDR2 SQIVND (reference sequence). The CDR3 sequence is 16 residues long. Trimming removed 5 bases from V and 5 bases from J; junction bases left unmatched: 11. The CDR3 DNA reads TGTGCCAGTAGTTCACTTCCGGGACAGGATAACAATGAGCAGTTCTTC. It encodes CASSSLPGQDNNEQFF. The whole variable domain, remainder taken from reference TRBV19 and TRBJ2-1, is DGGITQSPKYLFRKEGQNVTLSCEQNLNHDAMYWYRQDPGQGLRLIYYSQIVNDFQKGDIAEGYSVSREKKESFPLTVTSAQKNPTAFYLCASSSLPGQDNNEQFFGPGTRLTVL.

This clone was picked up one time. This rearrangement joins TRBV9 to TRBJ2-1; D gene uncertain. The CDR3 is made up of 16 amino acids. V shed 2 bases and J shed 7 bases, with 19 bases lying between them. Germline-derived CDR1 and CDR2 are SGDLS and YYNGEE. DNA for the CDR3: TGTGCCAGCAGCGTTGCCGGAACCCCAGGTTTGAATGAGCAGTTCTTC. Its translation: CASSVAGTPGLNEQFF.

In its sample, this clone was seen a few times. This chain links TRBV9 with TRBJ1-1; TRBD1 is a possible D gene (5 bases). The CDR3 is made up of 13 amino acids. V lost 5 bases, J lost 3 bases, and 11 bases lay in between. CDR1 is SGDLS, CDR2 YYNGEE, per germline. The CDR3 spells CASRRAGDTEAFF. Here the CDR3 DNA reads TGTGCCAGCAGAAGAGCGGGGGACACTGAAGCTTTCTTT. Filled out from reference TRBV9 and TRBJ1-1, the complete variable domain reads DSGVTQTPKHLITATGQRVTLRCSPRSGDLSVYWYQQSLDQGLQFLIQYYNGEERAKGNILERFSAQQFPDLHSELNLSSLELGDSALYFCASRRAGDTEAFFGQGTRLTVV.

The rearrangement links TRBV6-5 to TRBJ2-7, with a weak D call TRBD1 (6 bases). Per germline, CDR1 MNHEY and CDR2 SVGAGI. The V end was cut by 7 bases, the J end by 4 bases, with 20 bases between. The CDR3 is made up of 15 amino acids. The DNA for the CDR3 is TGTGCCAGCACTCAGGGGAGAGGGCAAGGTTACGAGCAGTACTTC. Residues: CASTQGRGQGYEQYF.

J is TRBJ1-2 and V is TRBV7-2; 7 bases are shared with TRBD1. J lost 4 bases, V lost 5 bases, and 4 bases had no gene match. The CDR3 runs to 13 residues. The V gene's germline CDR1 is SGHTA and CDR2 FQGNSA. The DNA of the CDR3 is TGTGCCAGCAGCCCGACAGGGACCTATGGCTACACCTTC. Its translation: CASSPTGTYGYTF.